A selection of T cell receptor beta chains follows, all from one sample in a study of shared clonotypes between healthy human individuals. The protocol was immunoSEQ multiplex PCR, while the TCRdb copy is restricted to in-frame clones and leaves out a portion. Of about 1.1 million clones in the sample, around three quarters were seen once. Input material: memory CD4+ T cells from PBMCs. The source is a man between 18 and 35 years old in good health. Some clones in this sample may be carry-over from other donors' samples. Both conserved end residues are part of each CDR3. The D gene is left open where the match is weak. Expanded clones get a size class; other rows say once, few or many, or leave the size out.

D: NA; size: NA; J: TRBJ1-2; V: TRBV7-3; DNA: TGTGCCAGCAGCTTAGCCCTGGGGAACAGTCGCTACACCTTC; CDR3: CASSLALGNSRYTF
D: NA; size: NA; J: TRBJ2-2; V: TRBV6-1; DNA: TGTGCCAGCATGCTAGGGAGCTTGGGGTCCGGGGAGCTGTTTTTT; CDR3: CASMLGSLGSGELFF
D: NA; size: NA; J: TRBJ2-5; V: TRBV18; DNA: TGTGCCAGCTCACCAAATTTCGTCGTACACCTTCGAGAGACCCAGTACTTC; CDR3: CASSPNFVVHLRETQYF
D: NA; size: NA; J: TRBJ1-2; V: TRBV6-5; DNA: TGTGCCAGCAGACAGCCAGGAAGCCCGATCTATGGCTACACCTTC; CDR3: CASRQPGSPIYGYTF
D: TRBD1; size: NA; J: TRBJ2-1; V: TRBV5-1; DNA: TGCGCCAGCAGCTTTCGGTCGGGACAGGGGGTTAATGAGCAGTTCTTC; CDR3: CASSFRSGQGVNEQFF
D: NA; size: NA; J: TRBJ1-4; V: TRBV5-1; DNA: TGCGCCAGCAGCTTGGAAGGGGGTTGGTCCAGGGGAGAAAAACTGTTTTTT; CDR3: CASSLEGGWSRGEKLFF
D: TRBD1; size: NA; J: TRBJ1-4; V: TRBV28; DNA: TGTGCCAGCAGCCCTAGGGGGACAGGGAATGAAAAACTGTTTTTT; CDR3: CASSPRGTGNEKLFF
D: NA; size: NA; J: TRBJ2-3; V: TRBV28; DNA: TGTGCCAGCAGGTTGCAGCTTCGGGAGACGCAGTATTTT; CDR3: CASRLQLRETQYF
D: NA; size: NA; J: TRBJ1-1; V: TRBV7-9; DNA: TGTGCCAGCAGCCTACGGCAGCCGGGGAACACTGAAGCTTTCTTT; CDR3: CASSLRQPGNTEAFF
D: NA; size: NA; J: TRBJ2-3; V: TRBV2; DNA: TGTGCCAGCAACGGAGGTATCGATACGCAGTATTTT; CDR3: CASNGGIDTQYF
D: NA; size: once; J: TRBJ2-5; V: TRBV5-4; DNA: TGTGCCAGCAGCTTGGTAGGGGGGAGCCAAGAGACCCAGTACTTC; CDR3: CASSLVGGSQETQYF
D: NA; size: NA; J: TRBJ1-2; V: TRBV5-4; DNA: TGTGCCAGCAGCTTGGAACAAAAGTACACCTTC; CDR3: CASSLEQKYTF
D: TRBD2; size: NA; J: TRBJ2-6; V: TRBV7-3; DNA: TGTGCCAGCAGCTTAGGGAGCGGGGGCGGGGCCAACGTCCTGACTTTC; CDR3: CASSLGSGGGANVLTF
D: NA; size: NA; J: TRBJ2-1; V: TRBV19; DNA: TGTGCCAGTAGCCCTGAGAGGATGAACAATGAGCAGTTCTTC; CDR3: CASSPERMNNEQFF
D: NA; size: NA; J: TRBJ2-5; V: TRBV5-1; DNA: TGCGCCAGCAGCTTTGCCGGGGGCGGCCGCCAAGAGACCCAGTACTTC; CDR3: CASSFAGGGRQETQYF
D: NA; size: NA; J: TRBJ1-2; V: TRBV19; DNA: TGTGCCAGTAGTATATATAGGGAGACTAGACTCTATGGCTACACCTTC; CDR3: CASSIYRETRLYGYTF
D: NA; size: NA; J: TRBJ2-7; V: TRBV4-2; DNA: TGTGCCAGCAGCCAAGAACCCCTTAGGGGAGAGCAGTACTTC; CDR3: CASSQEPLRGEQYF
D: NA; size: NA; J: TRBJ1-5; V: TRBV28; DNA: TGTGCCAGCAGTTTACCCCTAAACGGCAATCAGCCCCAGCATTTT; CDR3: CASSLPLNGNQPQHF
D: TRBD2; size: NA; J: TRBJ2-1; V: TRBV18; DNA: TGTGCCAGCTCCCGCCCACCTAGCGGGGCTGGGTTAGATGAGCAGTTCTTC; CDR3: CASSRPPSGAGLDEQFF
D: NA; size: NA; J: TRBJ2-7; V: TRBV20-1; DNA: TGCAGTGCTCCGGGCCGGTACGAGCAGTACTTC; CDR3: CSAPGRYEQYF
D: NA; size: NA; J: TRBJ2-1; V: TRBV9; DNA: TGTGCCAGCAGCGTAGAATCTAGCCGAGTCTACAATGAGCAGTTCTTC; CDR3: CASSVESSRVYNEQFF